The 30 T cell receptor beta chains reported below all come from one sample, sequenced in a study of identical twins. TCRdb redid the calling of the 5' RACE reads with MiXCR, one entry per CDR3 protein. This sample yields a few hundred thousand distinct CDR3 sequences, of which approximately 8.6% are seen a single time; around 3% belongs to the top ten. These sequences were also reported in another study, on yellow fever vaccine responses in identical twins.

The sequenced material came from CD8+ T cells sorted from blood. The receptors stem from a woman under 30 in good health.

This CDR3 reads CASSSGTSGLEMGTDTQYF. The CDR3 region has the DNA TGTGCCAGCAGTTCCGGGACTAGCGGCTTGGAAATGGGCACAGATACGCAGTATTTT. The chain uses TRBV2 and TRBJ2-3, with 11 bases aligning to TRBD2. The CDR3 has 19 amino acids. The germline CDR1 and CDR2 sequences are SNHLY and FYNNEI. Trimming took 5 bases from V and 1 from J; bases not matched to a gene: 14.

This clonotype was recorded a few times. The rearrangement links TRBV7-9 to TRBJ2-5, with 7 bases identical to TRBD1. The CDR3 is made up of 14 amino acids. Germline CDR1 and CDR2: SEHNR and FQNEAQ (reference sequence). Germline trimming cut 5 bases from V and 6 bases from J; bases unmatched to any gene: 9. CDR3 DNA sequence: TGTGCCAGCAGCGGTCAGTCCAGGGGGAAGACCCAGTACTTC. Amino acid sequence: CASSGQSRGKTQYF.

V is TRBV5-1 and J is TRBJ1-2; possible D gene TRBD1, 6 bases. Germline values: CDR1 SGHRS, CDR2 YFSETQ. V was clipped by 4 bases and J by 4 bases, with 23 bases between them. The CDR3 length is 17 residues. This chain's CDR3 is CASSPNQQGPILYGYTF. The CDR3 DNA reads TGCGCCAGCAGCCCAAACCAACAGGGCCCCATCCTCTATGGCTACACCTTC.

J is TRBJ1-3 and V is TRBV6-1, with TRBD1 matching over 8 bases. This CDR3 has 15 residues. The J segment lost 3 bases and the V segment lost 6 bases, leaving 7 bases of the junction unmatched. Germline V CDR1 and CDR2: MNHNS, SASEGT. CDR3: CASRDRVFGGNTIYF. The CDR3 region has the DNA TGTGCCAGCAGGGACAGGGTATTTGGTGGAAACACCATATATTTT.

This clonotype was counted ten times or more. The rearrangement uses TRBV20-1 and TRBJ2-7; no clear D. The CDR3 runs to 11 residues. The germline V gene encodes CDR1 DFQATT and CDR2 SNEGSKA (reference sequence). V lost 3 bases and J 5 bases, leaving 8 bases between the germline ends. The CDR3 sequence is CSASKGNEQYF. CDR3 nucleotide sequence: TGCAGTGCTAGTAAGGGTAACGAGCAGTACTTC.

At least ten counts were recorded for this clonotype. The chain recombines TRBV29-1 with TRBJ1-3; D unclear. Germline-derived CDR1 and CDR2 are SQVTM and ANQGSEA. V lost 0 bases to trimming and J lost 3 bases, with 9 bases between them. This CDR3 region has 14 residues. The CDR3 coding sequence is TGCAGCGTTGAAGATCCGGGGATTGGAAACACCATATATTTT. It encodes CSVEDPGIGNTIYF.

Many counts were recorded for this clonotype. V usage is TRBV6-4 and J usage is TRBJ2-1; TRBD2 aligns across 10 bases. V lost 2 bases to trimming and J lost 4 bases; unmatched junction nucleotides: 2. From germline, CDR1 is MRHNA and CDR2 SNTAGT. The CDR3 consists of 15 residues. The CDR3 DNA follows: TGTGCCAGCAGTGACGAGCGGGGGGGATACAATGAGCAGTTCTTC. Encoded protein: CASSDERGGYNEQFF.

Many counts were recorded for this clonotype. CDR3 DNA: TGTGCCAGCAGTCCCTCCTTTGGACAGCCCCAGCATTTT. It translates to CASSPSFGQPQHF. The rearrangement uses TRBV12-3 or TRBV12-4 and TRBJ1-5; D remains unclear. The CDR3 loop spans 13 amino acids. The germline V and J ends were trimmed by 5 bases and 7 bases, with 12 bases remaining between them.

This clonotype was recorded many times. J is TRBJ1-1 and V is TRBV7-2; D gene uncertain. V lost 2 bases to trimming and J lost 1 base, with 5 bases between them. CDR3 size: 13 residues. Germline CDR1 reads SGHTA; CDR2 reads FQGNSA. CDR3 amino acids: CASSLMGNTEAFF. CDR3 sequence (DNA): TGTGCCAGCAGCTTAATGGGGAACACTGAAGCTTTCTTT.

Ten or more counts support this clonotype. This sequence joins TRBV5-1 and TRBJ2-5; no definite D call. The CDR3 spans 13 residues. Trimming took off 0 bases at V and 3 bases at J, with 6 bases between the two ends. Per the germline V gene, CDR1 is SGHRS and CDR2 is YFSETQ. CDR3 sequence: CASSLESEETQYF. CDR3 DNA sequence: TGCGCCAGCAGCTTGGAGAGCGAAGAGACCCAGTACTTC. The entire variable domain, with the rest obtained from reference TRBV5-1 and TRBJ2-5, is as follows: KAGVTQTPRYLIKTRGQQVTLSCSPISGHRSVSWYQQTPGQGLQFLFEYFSETQRNKGNFPGRFSGRQFSNSRSEMNVSTLELGDSALYLCASSLESEETQYFGPGTRLLVL.

Points on this clonotype: It is likely a read error, because the conserved phenylalanine at the end of the CDR3 is missing. This chain joins TRBV7-9 and TRBJ2-5; D gene ambiguous. CDR1 and CDR2 from the germline V gene are SEHNR and FQNEAQ (reference sequence). The ends were cut back, 1 base at V and 1 base at J, with 10 bases in the middle. This CDR3 contains 15 residues. DNA of the CDR3: TGTGCCAGCAGCTTAGTCCCGGAATCCCAAGAGACCCAGTACATC. This encodes CASSLVPESQETQYI.

This clonotype appeared many times. The chain uses TRBV24-1 and TRBJ2-5, with D tentatively TRBD2 (6 bases). Germline CDR1 reads KGHDR; CDR2 reads SFDVKD. The CDR3 totals 15 residues. The V end lost 1 base, the J end lost 1 base, and 9 bases lay between the germline ends. The CDR3 nucleotides read TGTGCCACCAGTGATTTCCGGGACTTCCAAGAGACCCAGTACTTC. Amino acid sequence: CATSDFRDFQETQYF.

This clonotype was counted between two and nine times. The chain carries TRBV29-1 and TRBJ1-1; a weak D match, TRBD1 (5 bases). Trimming removed 1 base at V and 11 bases at J, with 14 bases between. The germline V gene has CDR1 SQVTM and CDR2 ANQGSEA. The CDR3 is 12 amino acids. The CDR3 loop is CSVEGDPGDAFF. In nucleotides, the CDR3 is TGCAGCGTTGAAGGGGATCCCGGGGACGCTTTCTTT.

The V gene is TRBV4-3, the J gene TRBJ2-1; D ambiguous. Germline assignment: CDR1 LGHNA and CDR2 YSLEER. CDR3 length: 14 amino acids. V shed 2 bases and J shed 8 bases, with 13 bases lying between them. In DNA, the CDR3 is TGCGCCAGCAGCCAAAGCCTAGTCTTGGATGAGCAGTTCTTC. Translated: CASSQSLVLDEQFF.

In its sample, this clonotype was seen many times. V gene TRBV27 combines with J gene TRBJ1-1; no clear D gene. The CDR3 contains 10 residues. V lost 7 bases and J 6 bases, leaving 6 bases between the germline ends. The germline gives CDR1 MNHEY, CDR2 SMNVEV (reference sequence). CDR3 loop: CASIGPEAFF. The CDR3 DNA follows: TGTGCCAGCATAGGCCCTGAAGCTTTCTTT.

This clonotype was recorded once. The junction differs from germline at one of its ends, possibly a read error. J is TRBJ2-7 and V is TRBV5-6; 9 bases agree with TRBD1. The CDR3 extends over 14 amino acids. The germline V gene encodes CDR1 SGHDT and CDR2 YYEEEE. This chain's CDR3 is CARSFRQGVYEQYF. The DNA for the CDR3 is TGTGCCAGAAGCTTTAGACAGGGGGTCTACGAGCAGTACTTC.

This clonotype appeared a few times. This chain uses TRBV25-1 with TRBJ2-7; 8 nucleotides match TRBD2. Losses at the gene ends were 3 bases for V and 4 bases for J; bases not matched to a gene: 5. The CDR3 runs to 14 residues. Germline CDR1 and CDR2: MGHDK and SYGVNS. CDR3 protein: CASSDRREAYEQYF. CDR3 coding DNA: TGTGCCAGCAGTGATCGGCGGGAGGCGTACGAGCAGTACTTC.

There are a few counts of this clonotype. The chain uses TRBV6-5 and TRBJ1-5; perhaps TRBD1 as D (6 bases). V was pared by 4 bases and J by 0 bases, with 16 bases between. The CDR3 has 17 residues. Germline values: CDR1 MNHEY, CDR2 SVGAGI. The CDR3 here is CASSSWGGQFSNQPQHF. The DNA of the CDR3 is TGTGCCAGCAGTTCCTGGGGAGGACAGTTTAGCAATCAGCCCCAGCATTTT.

CDR3 sequence: CASRADRGNGELFF. CDR3 in DNA: TGCGCCAGCAGAGCGGACAGGGGTAACGGGGAGCTGTTTTTT. The V and J genes are TRBV4-3 and TRBJ2-2, with 9 bases that match TRBD1. The V gene's germline CDR1 is LGHNA and CDR2 YSLEER. The CDR3 length is 14 residues. The junction had 6 bases not matched to a gene; V was cut back by 6 bases and J by 7 bases.

This clonotype was observed at least ten times. V is TRBV5-1 and J is TRBJ2-1; D ambiguous. The CDR3 is made up of 15 amino acids. CDR1 SGHRS and CDR2 YFSETQ come from the germline V gene. V lost 0 bases to trimming and J lost 2 bases, with 9 bases between them. The CDR3 DNA reads TGCGCCAGCAGCTTGGACGGAAGCACCTACAATGAGCAGTTCTTC. Protein sequence: CASSLDGSTYNEQFF.

This clonotype was seen at least ten times. The chain carries TRBV12-3 or TRBV12-4 and TRBJ2-2; D not resolved. This CDR3 comprises 11 residues. Deletions cut 7 bases from V and 6 bases from J, with 6 bases between. In DNA form, the CDR3 reads TGTGCCAGCACAGCCGCCGGGGAGCTGTTTTTT. Translation: CASTAAGELFF.

This clonotype was counted a few times. V and J are TRBV5-1 and TRBJ1-1, with 10 bases identical to TRBD1. The CDR3 consists of 14 residues. The germline gives CDR1 SGHRS, CDR2 YFSETQ. The V segment lost 4 bases and the J segment 4 bases; nucleotides outside the gene matches: 4. The CDR3 DNA reads as TGCGCCAGCAGCATGGGACAGGGGATCACTGAAGCTTTCTTT. It yields the protein CASSMGQGITEAFF.

The genes are TRBV20-1 and TRBJ2-7; D is possibly TRBD1 (6 bases). Between the trimmed V and J ends, which lost 0 bases and 2 bases, there was a span of 11 bases. Germline V gene lookup returns CDR1 DFQATT and CDR2 SNEGSKA (reference sequence). The CDR3 runs to 14 residues. CDR3 DNA sequence: TGCAGTGCTAGAGAGGGAAACAGGGCCTACGAGCAGTACTTC. It is translated as CSAREGNRAYEQYF.

The chain couples TRBV27 to TRBJ1-6, with D possibly matching TRBD1 (6 bases). Germline V CDR1 and CDR2: MNHEY, SMNVEV (reference sequence). CDR3 length: 15 residues. Trimming removed 5 bases from V and 8 bases from J, with 16 bases in between. The CDR3 is CASSRTTGRDSPLHF. CDR3 coding DNA: TGTGCCAGCAGTCGAACAACAGGGAGGGATTCACCCCTCCACTTT.

The J gene is TRBJ2-7, the V gene TRBV7-9; D is ambiguous. The CDR3 contains 14 residues. V gave up 1 base and J gave up 2 bases, with 9 bases separating them. The V gene's germline CDR1 is SEHNR and CDR2 FQNEAQ (reference sequence). This CDR3 is CASSLGVRPYEQYF. The CDR3 DNA reads TGTGCCAGCAGCTTAGGGGTAAGGCCCTACGAGCAGTACTTC.

This clonotype has a handful of counts. The chain recombines TRBV9 with TRBJ2-3; 8 nucleotides agree with TRBD1. The germline V gene has CDR1 SGDLS and CDR2 YYNGEE. The trim removed 4 bases at V and 2 bases at J, leaving 12 bases unmatched. This CDR3 spans 17 amino acids. CDR3 in DNA: TGTGCCAGCAGCCCCTGGACAGGGCGGTATGACACAGATACGCAGTATTTT. Residues: CASSPWTGRYDTDTQYF.

The rearrangement uses TRBV19 and TRBJ1-2, with D maybe TRBD1 (6 bases). This CDR3 is 13 amino acids long. The germline V and J ends were trimmed by 7 bases and 7 bases, with 16 bases remaining between them. Germline V lookup: CDR1 LNHDA, CDR2 SQIVND (reference sequence). CDR3 residues: CASNDRLELGYTF. As DNA, the CDR3 is TGTGCCAGTAACGACAGGTTGGAGCTTGGCTACACCTTC.

This clonotype was counted ten times or more. The rearrangement links TRBV4-3 to TRBJ2-7, with D maybe TRBD1 (5 bases). The CDR3 extends over 14 amino acids. Trimming removed 2 bases from V and 3 bases from J, with 11 bases in between. Germline-derived CDR1 and CDR2 are LGHNA and YSLEER. CDR3 sequence (DNA): TGCGCCAGCAGCCAAATGACAAGGGGCTACGAGCAGTACTTC. This encodes CASSQMTRGYEQYF.

This clonotype appeared many times. The chain employs TRBV6-5 and TRBJ1-4; 9 bases align to TRBD1. CDR1 MNHEY and CDR2 SVGAGI come from the germline V gene. The CDR3 totals 19 residues. Losses at the gene ends were 0 bases for V and 3 bases for J; bases not matched to a gene: 11. The CDR3 bases are TGTGCCAGCAGTTACTCGGGGAGGGACAGGGCCTCACCTAATGAAAAACTGTTTTTT. Residues: CASSYSGRDRASPNEKLFF.

The table lists this clonotype with a few counts. The CDR3 here is CATSGTRFTDTQYF. The CDR3 DNA reads as TGTGCCACCAGCGGCACTAGATTCACAGATACGCAGTATTTT. The chain is built from TRBV15 and TRBJ2-3; a possible D gene is TRBD2 (5 bases). Germline lookup yields CDR1 LNHNV and CDR2 YYDKDF (reference sequence). CDR3 length equals 14 residues. With 5 bases removed from V and 2 bases from J, the gap between germline ends came to 11 bases.